The subject of this entry is one T cell receptor (beta chain). The data were taken from a study of blood T cell repertoires in COVID-19. Sequencing was performed with immunoSEQ multiplex PCR; in TCRdb, only in-frame clones are kept and a portion is missing. This sample has roughly 70,000 clones, with around 74% found just once. Trimming pared 2 bases from V and 7 bases from J, leaving 2 bases between. Germline CDR1 and CDR2: MDHEN and SYDVKM. The CDR3 totals 11 residues. The TCR was taken from a man between 60 and 75 years old with COVID-19, enrolled during active disease. Source material: peripheral blood. The rearrangement joins TRBV28 to TRBJ2-2; D gene unclear. For the CDR3, the DNA is TGTGCCAGCAGTTTACTCGGGGAGCTGTTTTTT. It is translated as CASSLLGELFF.